These 6 T cell receptor beta chains originate from one sample sequenced in a study of cytomegalovirus exposure and HLA in healthy donors. Primers included in the PCR were 60 Vbeta and 13 Jbeta primers. The protocol was immunoSEQ multiplex PCR, while the TCRdb copy is restricted to in-frame clones and leaves out a portion. The sample has about 150,000 clones, 80% seen once. The sequencing input was PBMCs. The receptors here all came from a woman aged 40 to 50 in good health and CMV-seropositive.

This clone has a handful of counts. This chain connects TRBV7-9 to TRBJ2-5; D might be TRBD1 (6 bases). The V end was cut by 5 bases, the J end by 1 base, with 11 bases between. The CDR3 runs 14 residues. CDR1 SEHNR and CDR2 FQNEAQ come from the germline V gene (reference sequence). The CDR3 bases are TGTGCCAGCAGCCCCCGGACAGCCCAAGAGACCCAGTACTTC. It specifies CASSPRTAQETQYF.

This clone is classed as medium-sized. This sequence joins TRBV6-1 and TRBJ1-4, with 12 bases identical to TRBD1. After removal of 0 bases from V and 3 bases from J, the junction contained 14 bases not matched to a gene. Germline CDR1 and CDR2: MNHNS and SASEGT. The length of the CDR3 is 21 residues. The CDR3, as DNA: TGTGCCAGCAGTGAAGCGTCCGGGACAGGGGGCCCGTGGCGATCTAATGAAAAACTGTTTTTT. As protein: CASSEASGTGGPWRSNEKLFF.

The chain is built from TRBV30 and TRBJ1-2, with 9 bases matching TRBD1. CDR1 is GTSNPN, CDR2 SVGIG, per germline (reference sequence). Trimming cost V 2 bases and J 7 bases; bases outside gene matches: 8. The length of the CDR3 is 14 residues. The DNA of the CDR3 is TGTGCCTGGAGTTCCGGACAGGGGTGGGGTGGCTACACCTTC. This gives the protein CAWSSGQGWGGYTF.

This sequence joins TRBV21-1 and TRBJ1-5; the D call TRBD1 from the table was never checked on the DNA. TRBV21-1 is shown as a pseudogene. This CDR3 contains 13 residues. The CDR3 DNA follows: TGTGCCAGCAGACCCGGTCCAGGTAGTTTCCAGCATTTT. It encodes CASRPGPGSFQHF.

The chain carries TRBV28 and TRBJ2-1; 7 bases fit TRBD2. J gave up 3 bases and V 5 bases, and 4 bases lay outside the gene matches. Germline lookup yields CDR1 MDHEN and CDR2 SYDVKM. This CDR3 contains 14 residues. The CDR3 coding sequence is TGTGCCAGCAGTGCGGGAGCCAGCTACAATGAGCAGTTCTTC. Protein product: CASSAGASYNEQFF. The whole variable domain, remainder taken from reference TRBV28 and TRBJ2-1, is DVKVTQSSRYLVKRTGEKVFLECVQDMDHENMFWYRQDPGLGLRLIYFSYDVKMKEKGDIPEGYSVSREKKERFSLILESASTNQTSMYLCASSAGASYNEQFFGPGTRLTVL.

The chain employs TRBV2 and TRBJ2-7; a possible D gene is TRBD2 (6 bases). The CDR3 sequence is 11 residues long. Germline V CDR1 and CDR2: SNHLY, FYNNEI. V was cut by 6 bases and J by 6 bases, with 9 bases left in between. The CDR3, as DNA: TGTGCCAGCAGGGAGACTAGCGAGCAGTACTTC. This translates into CASRETSEQYF.